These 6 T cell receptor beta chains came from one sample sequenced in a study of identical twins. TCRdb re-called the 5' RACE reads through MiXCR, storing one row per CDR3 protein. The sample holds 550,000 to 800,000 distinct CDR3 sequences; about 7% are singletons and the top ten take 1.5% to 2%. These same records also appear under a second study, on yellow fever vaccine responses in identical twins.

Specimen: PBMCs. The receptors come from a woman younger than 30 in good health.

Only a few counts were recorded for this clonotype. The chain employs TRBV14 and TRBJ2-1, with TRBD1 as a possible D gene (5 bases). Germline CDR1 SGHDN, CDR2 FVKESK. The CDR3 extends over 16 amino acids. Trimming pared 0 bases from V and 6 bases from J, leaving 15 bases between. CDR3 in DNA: TGTGCCAGCAGCCAAGATTTAGTGGGAAGGGGCAATGAGCAGTTCTTC. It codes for CASSQDLVGRGNEQFF. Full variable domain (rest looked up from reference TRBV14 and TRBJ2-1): EAGVTQFPSHSVIEKGQTVTLRCDPISGHDNLYWYRRVMGKEIKFLLHFVKESKQDESGMPNNRFLAERTGGTYSTLKVQPAELEDSGVYFCASSQDLVGRGNEQFFGPGTRLTVL.

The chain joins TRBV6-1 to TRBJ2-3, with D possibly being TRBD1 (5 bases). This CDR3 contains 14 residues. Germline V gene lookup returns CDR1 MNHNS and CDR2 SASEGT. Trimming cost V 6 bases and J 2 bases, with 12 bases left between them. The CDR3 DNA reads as TGTGCCAGCAGCAAAAGACAGCTCACAGATACGCAGTATTTT. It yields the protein CASSKRQLTDTQYF.

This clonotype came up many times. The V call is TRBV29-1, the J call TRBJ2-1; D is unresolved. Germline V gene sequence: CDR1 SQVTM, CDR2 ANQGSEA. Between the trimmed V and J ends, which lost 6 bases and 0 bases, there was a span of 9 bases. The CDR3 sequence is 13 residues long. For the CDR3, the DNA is TGCAGCGTCCCCGCCAACTCCTACAATGAGCAGTTCTTC. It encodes CSVPANSYNEQFF.

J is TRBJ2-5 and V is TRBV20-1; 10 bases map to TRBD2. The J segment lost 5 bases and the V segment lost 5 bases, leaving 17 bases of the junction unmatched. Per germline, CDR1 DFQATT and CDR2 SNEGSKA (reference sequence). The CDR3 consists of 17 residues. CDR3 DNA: TGCAGTGCTCCCCGAAAGCCGGGGACTAGCGAGATGGAGACCCAGTACTTC. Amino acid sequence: CSAPRKPGTSEMETQYF.

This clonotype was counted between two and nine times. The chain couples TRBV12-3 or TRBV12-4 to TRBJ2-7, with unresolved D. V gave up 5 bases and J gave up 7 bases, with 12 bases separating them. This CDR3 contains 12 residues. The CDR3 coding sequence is TGTGCCAGCAGTAGAGGATTCGGGGAGCAGTACGTC. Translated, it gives CASSRGFGEQYV.

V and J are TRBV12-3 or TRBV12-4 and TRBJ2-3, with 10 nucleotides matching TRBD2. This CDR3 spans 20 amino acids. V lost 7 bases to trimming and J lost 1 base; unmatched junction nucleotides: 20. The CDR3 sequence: CASTPDEPSGGWTRTDTQYF. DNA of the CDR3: TGTGCCAGCACTCCCGACGAGCCTAGCGGGGGATGGACCCGCACAGATACGCAGTATTTT.